The rows below give T cell receptor beta chains drawn from one sample of a study of blood T cell repertoires in COVID-19. Sequencing used immunoSEQ multiplex PCR; TCRdb keeps in-frame clones, though not all of them. The table lists 180,000 or so clones, about 89% of them singletons. What was sequenced was peripheral blood. Receptors originate from a man between 35 and 55 years old with active or convalescent COVID-19. The CDR3 runs from the conserved cysteine through the conserved F or W. The order of the fields is CDR3 protein, CDR3 DNA, D gene, V gene, CDR3 length, clone size, J gene. A D gene is named only where the DNA matches it firmly. Clone sizes are given selectively: once, few, many, or a class where the clone is expanded.

CDR3: CAISVGGLNEQFF
DNA: TGTGCCATCAGTGTCGGGGGATTGAATGAGCAGTTCTTC
D: NA
V: TRBV10-3
length: 13
size: NA
J: TRBJ2-1

CDR3: CATSTQGINQPQHF
DNA: TGTGCCACCAGTACCCAGGGGATTAATCAGCCCCAGCATTTT
D: NA
V: TRBV24-1
length: 14
size: NA
J: TRBJ1-5

CDR3: CASSVAPAGAGRYNEQFF
DNA: TGTGCCAGCAGCGTAGCCCCCGCGGGAGCGGGGAGATACAATGAGCAGTTCTTC
D: TRBD2
V: TRBV9
length: 18
size: NA
J: TRBJ2-1

CDR3: CASSQAIEAFF
DNA: TGTGCCAGCAGCCAGGCCATTGAAGCTTTCTTT
D: NA
V: TRBV7-2
length: 11
size: NA
J: TRBJ1-1

CDR3: CASSLRQDEKLFF
DNA: TGTGCCAGCAGCCTCAGACAGGATGAAAAACTGTTTTTT
D: NA
V: TRBV5-4
length: 13
size: NA
J: TRBJ1-4

CDR3: CASSPSGGGNEQFF
DNA: TGTGCTAGCAGCCCTAGCGGGGGGGGGAATGAGCAGTTCTTC
D: TRBD2
V: TRBV7-7
length: 14
size: NA
J: TRBJ2-1

CDR3: CAITPGQGKNTEAFF
DNA: TGTGCCATCACCCCGGGACAGGGGAAGAACACTGAAGCTTTCTTT
D: TRBD1
V: TRBV10-3
length: 15
size: NA
J: TRBJ1-1

CDR3: CASSYSAGNSNNEQFF
DNA: TGTGCCAGCAGTTACTCCGCAGGGAACTCGAACAATGAGCAGTTCTTC
D: NA
V: TRBV6-5
length: 16
size: NA
J: TRBJ2-1

CDR3: CASSLESRGSEAFF
DNA: TGTGCCAGCAGTCTTGAGAGCAGGGGTTCTGAAGCTTTCTTT
D: NA
V: TRBV14
length: 14
size: NA
J: TRBJ1-1

CDR3: CASSLTAVSSYEQYF
DNA: TGTGCCAGCAGCTTAACCGCGGTAAGCTCCTACGAGCAGTACTTC
D: NA
V: TRBV7-2
length: 15
size: NA
J: TRBJ2-7

CDR3: CASSPILAGGMNEQFF
DNA: TGTGCCAGCAGCCCCATCCTAGCGGGGGGTATGAATGAGCAGTTCTTC
D: TRBD2
V: TRBV27
length: 16
size: NA
J: TRBJ2-1

CDR3: CAWNHRAQETQYF
DNA: TGTGCCTGGAACCACAGGGCCCAAGAGACCCAGTACTTC
D: NA
V: TRBV30
length: 13
size: NA
J: TRBJ2-5

CDR3: CASSLMAGIYNEQFF
DNA: TGTGCCAGCAGCTTAATGGCAGGGATCTACAATGAGCAGTTCTTC
D: NA
V: TRBV7-2
length: 15
size: NA
J: TRBJ2-1

CDR3: CATSRDTGGAEAFF
DNA: TGTGCCACCAGCAGGGATACAGGGGGCGCTGAGGCTTTCTTT
D: TRBD1
V: TRBV15
length: 14
size: NA
J: TRBJ1-1

CDR3: CASSPRSGAHYGYTF
DNA: TGTGCCAGCAGCCCTCGATCAGGGGCCCACTATGGCTACACCTTC
D: NA
V: TRBV7-2
length: 15
size: few
J: TRBJ1-2

CDR3: CASSLTSEQYF
DNA: TGTGCCAGCAGCTTAACGAGTGAGCAGTACTTC
D: NA
V: TRBV7-8
length: 11
size: few
J: TRBJ2-7

CDR3: CASRPRGGQPQHF
DNA: TGTGCCAGCAGGCCGAGGGGAGGTCAGCCCCAGCATTTT
D: NA
V: TRBV21-1
length: 13
size: NA
J: TRBJ1-5

CDR3: CAWRGRSEAFF
DNA: TGTGCCTGGAGGGGCAGGTCTGAAGCTTTCTTT
D: NA
V: TRBV30
length: 11
size: NA
J: TRBJ1-1

CDR3: CASSLKTGGLGNQPQHF
DNA: TGTGCCAGCTCACTAAAGACAGGGGGATTAGGCAATCAGCCCCAGCATTTT
D: TRBD1
V: TRBV18
length: 17
size: NA
J: TRBJ1-5

CDR3: CASSLVASLSSYNSPLHF
DNA: TGTGCCAGCAGCTTGGTTGCCAGTTTAAGCTCCTATAATTCACCCCTCCACTTT
D: NA
V: TRBV5-8
length: 18
size: NA
J: TRBJ1-6

CDR3: CASSRGANTGELFF
DNA: TGTGCCAGCAGCCGGGGGGCGAACACCGGGGAGCTGTTTTTT
D: TRBD2
V: TRBV7-3
length: 14
size: NA
J: TRBJ2-2

CDR3: CASQMGREQYF
DNA: TGTGCCAGCCAAATGGGGCGCGAGCAGTACTTC
D: NA
V: TRBV28
length: 11
size: NA
J: TRBJ2-7

CDR3: CASSLEGSSNYGYTF
DNA: TGTGCCAGCAGCTTAGAGGGCAGCTCTAACTATGGCTACACCTTC
D: NA
V: TRBV11-2
length: 15
size: NA
J: TRBJ1-2

CDR3: CASTPILGQNYGYTF
DNA: TGTGCCAGTACCCCTATATTGGGACAGAACTATGGCTACACCTTC
D: TRBD1
V: TRBV19
length: 15
size: NA
J: TRBJ1-2

CDR3: CSVVDRENTEAFF
DNA: TGCAGCGTAGTAGACAGGGAGAACACTGAAGCTTTCTTT
D: TRBD1
V: TRBV29-1
length: 13
size: NA
J: TRBJ1-1

CDR3: CASSLVRSGNYNEQFF
DNA: TGTGCCAGCAGCTTAGTTCGTTCGGGGAACTACAATGAGCAGTTCTTC
D: NA
V: TRBV7-2
length: 16
size: once
J: TRBJ2-1

CDR3: CASSQEVTGDTEAFF
DNA: TGCGCCAGCAGCCAAGAAGTGACAGGGGACACTGAAGCTTTCTTT
D: TRBD1
V: TRBV4-1
length: 15
size: many
J: TRBJ1-1

CDR3: CASSPGDYGYTF
DNA: TGTGCCAGCAGCCCGGGGGACTATGGCTACACCTTC
D: NA
V: TRBV7-9
length: 12
size: NA
J: TRBJ1-2

CDR3: CASSLHFGDEQYF
DNA: TGTGCCAGCAGCCTCCATTTCGGGGACGAGCAGTACTTC
D: NA
V: TRBV7-3
length: 13
size: NA
J: TRBJ2-7

CDR3: CASSLSGTTDTQYF
DNA: TGTGCCAGCAGTTTATCCGGGACTACAGATACGCAGTATTTT
D: NA
V: TRBV27
length: 14
size: NA
J: TRBJ2-3

CDR3: CAWSRNRFTEAFF
DNA: TGTGCCTGGAGTAGGAACAGGTTTACTGAAGCTTTCTTT
D: NA
V: TRBV30
length: 13
size: NA
J: TRBJ1-1

CDR3: CASSSDRYEQYF
DNA: TGTGCCAGCAGTTCCGACAGGTACGAGCAGTACTTC
D: NA
V: TRBV6-2/TRBV6-3
length: 12
size: NA
J: TRBJ2-7

CDR3: CASSFDRGSAEAFF
DNA: TGTGCCAGCAGCTTTGACAGGGGGAGCGCTGAAGCTTTCTTT
D: TRBD1
V: TRBV7-9
length: 14
size: once
J: TRBJ1-1

CDR3: CASSYSQGGNYGYTF
DNA: TGTGCCAGCAGCTATTCACAGGGGGGGAACTATGGCTACACCTTC
D: TRBD1
V: TRBV27
length: 15
size: NA
J: TRBJ1-2

CDR3: CASSSPPGDPAYEQYF
DNA: TGTGCCAGCAGCTCGCCCCCAGGGGACCCCGCCTACGAGCAGTACTTC
D: NA
V: TRBV7-2
length: 16
size: NA
J: TRBJ2-7

CDR3: CASGLIAGGLRTEAFF
DNA: TGTGCTAGTGGTTTGATAGCAGGGGGCCTTCGGACTGAAGCTTTCTTT
D: TRBD1
V: TRBV12-5
length: 16
size: NA
J: TRBJ1-1

CDR3: CASSLPGGELFF
DNA: TGTGCCAGCAGTTTACCGGGAGGGGAGCTGTTTTTT
D: NA
V: TRBV27
length: 12
size: NA
J: TRBJ2-2

CDR3: CASSERQAGSGGYTF
DNA: TGTGCCAGCAGTGAAAGACAGGCCGGAAGTGGTGGCTACACCTTC
D: NA
V: TRBV2
length: 15
size: NA
J: TRBJ1-2

CDR3: CASSPRQGASGANVLTF
DNA: TGTGCCAGCTCACCGAGACAGGGGGCCTCTGGGGCCAACGTCCTGACTTTC
D: TRBD1
V: TRBV18
length: 17
size: NA
J: TRBJ2-6

CDR3: CASSLEGRLNQPQHF
DNA: TGTGCCAGCAGCTTGGAAGGCAGGCTCAATCAGCCCCAGCATTTT
D: NA
V: TRBV5-5
length: 15
size: once
J: TRBJ1-5

CDR3: CASSLQGWNTEAFF
DNA: TGTGCCAGCAGTTTACAGGGATGGAACACTGAAGCTTTCTTT
D: NA
V: TRBV7-3
length: 14
size: NA
J: TRBJ1-1

CDR3: CASSISYRVETQYF
DNA: TGTGCCAGTAGTATATCATACAGGGTAGAGACCCAGTACTTC
D: NA
V: TRBV19
length: 14
size: NA
J: TRBJ2-5

CDR3: CAWGQGLNSPLHF
DNA: TGTGCCTGGGGACAGGGCCTTAATTCACCCCTCCACTTT
D: TRBD1
V: TRBV30
length: 13
size: NA
J: TRBJ1-6

CDR3: CAWSVLAEGGEQYF
DNA: TGTGCCTGGAGTGTACTAGCGGAAGGGGGCGAGCAGTACTTC
D: TRBD2
V: TRBV30
length: 14
size: NA
J: TRBJ2-7

CDR3: CAWSRPSNEQFF
DNA: TGTGCCTGGAGCAGGCCAAGCAATGAGCAGTTCTTC
D: NA
V: TRBV30
length: 12
size: NA
J: TRBJ2-1

CDR3: CASSLGALPIYEQYF
DNA: TGTGCCAGCAGCTTAGGGGCCCTCCCGATTTACGAGCAGTACTTC
D: NA
V: TRBV5-5
length: 15
size: NA
J: TRBJ2-7

CDR3: CASSLGLGLADYEQYF
DNA: TGTGCCAGCAGCTTAGGACTGGGACTAGCGGATTACGAGCAGTACTTC
D: TRBD2
V: TRBV7-2
length: 16
size: once
J: TRBJ2-7

CDR3: CASSSEEGYTF
DNA: TGTGCCAGCAGTTCAGAGGAGGGCTACACCTTC
D: NA
V: TRBV12-3/TRBV12-4
length: 11
size: NA
J: TRBJ1-2

CDR3: CASSLGQIATNEKLFF
DNA: TGTGCCAGCTCACTGGGACAGATTGCAACTAATGAAAAACTGTTTTTT
D: TRBD1
V: TRBV18
length: 16
size: once
J: TRBJ1-4

CDR3: CASSLRSGNTIYF
DNA: TGTGCCAGCAGCCTAAGGAGTGGAAACACCATATATTTT
D: NA
V: TRBV3-1/TRBV3-2
length: 13
size: NA
J: TRBJ1-3

CDR3: CASSLDRRTEAFF
DNA: TGTGCCAGCAGCTTGGACCGTAGGACAGAAGCTTTCTTT
D: NA
V: TRBV5-8
length: 13
size: NA
J: TRBJ1-1

CDR3: CKDSLAPSLYEQYF
DNA: TGCAAGGACAGCCTGGCCCCCAGCCTTTACGAGCAGTACTTC
D: NA
V: TRBV9
length: 14
size: NA
J: TRBJ2-7

CDR3: CACLQGESYNSPLHF
DNA: TGTGCCTGCCTTCAGGGGGAATCCTATAATTCACCCCTCCACTTT
D: TRBD1
V: TRBV30
length: 15
size: NA
J: TRBJ1-6

CDR3: CASRQGSGYEQYF
DNA: TGCGCCAGCCGACAGGGGTCTGGCTACGAGCAGTACTTC
D: TRBD1
V: TRBV5-1
length: 13
size: NA
J: TRBJ2-7

CDR3: CASSPTKGVPNTGELFF
DNA: TGTGCCAGCAGTCCCACGAAGGGGGTCCCGAACACCGGGGAGCTGTTTTTT
D: NA
V: TRBV6-2/TRBV6-3
length: 17
size: NA
J: TRBJ2-2

CDR3: CASSQGYSLSYGYTF
DNA: TGTGCCAGCAGCCAAGGTTATAGTCTTTCCTATGGCTACACCTTC
D: NA
V: TRBV3-1/TRBV3-2
length: 15
size: NA
J: TRBJ1-2